Sequencing of this TCR beta chain was carried out in a study of blood T cell repertoires in COVID-19. About the research overall: The United States, Italy and Spain supplied acute and convalescent COVID-19 samples. Sources were T cells, B-cell-depleted T cells, or PBMCs; the material itself was cDNA or gDNA.

Researchers sorted participants into cohorts using their self-reported clinical history. Before being deemed recovered, Cohort 3 donors had two negative PCRs, clearance, or symptom resolution. The data were produced by immunoSEQ multiplex PCR, yet TCRdb's version contains in-frame clones alone and is incomplete. The sample yields 250,000 to 350,000 clones, 70% to 90% seen once. CDR1 and CDR2 from the germline V gene are MNHNS and SASEGT. CDR3 length equals 13 residues. The V end was cut by 2 bases, the J end by 7 bases, with 9 bases between. The receptor was isolated from a woman aged 18-30 years who had recovered from COVID-19. The chain uses TRBV6-1 and TRBJ2-1; a weak D match, TRBD1 (5 bases). The source material was PBMCs or T cells enriched from blood (not recorded which). CDR3 sequence reads: CASSEQGGNEQFF. CDR3 DNA: TGTGCCAGCAGTGAACAGGGTGGAAATGAGCAGTTCTTC.